This TCR beta chain comes out of a study of CD8 T cells in ankylosing spondylitis. As regards this clonotype: Antigen: not known.

TCRdb redid the calling of the 5' RACE reads with MiXCR, one entry per CDR3 protein. The sample yields hundreds of thousands of distinct CDR3 sequences, more than 25% seen once. Study-level findings and limits: Seemingly characteristic of ankylosing spondylitis blood was a TCR beta motif consisting of under ten highly homologous variants. Disease-linked clones, CD8+, were relatively rare in peripheral blood. Before this, some motif variants had been reported in reactive arthritis synovial fluid and blood.

V lost 1 base and J 8 bases, leaving 12 bases between the germline ends. The germline V gene has CDR1 LGHDT and CDR2 YNNKEL (reference sequence). The CDR3 sequence is 15 residues long. The chain is built from TRBV3-1 and TRBJ1-6, with D uncertain. The sequence was obtained from a male donor with ankylosing spondylitis. The specimen was blood, either unsorted or a sorted T cell fraction (not recorded which). DNA of the CDR3: TGTGCCAGCAGCCAAGTATTGAACGTTGATTCACCCCTCCACTTT. This codes for CASSQVLNVDSPLHF.